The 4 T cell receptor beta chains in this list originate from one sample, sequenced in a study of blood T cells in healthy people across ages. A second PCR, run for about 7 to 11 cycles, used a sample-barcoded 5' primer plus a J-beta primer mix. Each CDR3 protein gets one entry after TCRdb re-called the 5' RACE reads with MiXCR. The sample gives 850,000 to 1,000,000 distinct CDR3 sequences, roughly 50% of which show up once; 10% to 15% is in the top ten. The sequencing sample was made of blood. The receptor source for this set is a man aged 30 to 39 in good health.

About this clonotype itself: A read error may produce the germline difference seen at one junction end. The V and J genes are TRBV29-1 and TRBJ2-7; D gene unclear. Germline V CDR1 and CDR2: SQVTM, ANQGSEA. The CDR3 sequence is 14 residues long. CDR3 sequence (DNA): TGCAGCGTTGGGGGTGCCTCAATCTCCCACGAGCAGTACTTC. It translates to CSVGGASISHEQYF.

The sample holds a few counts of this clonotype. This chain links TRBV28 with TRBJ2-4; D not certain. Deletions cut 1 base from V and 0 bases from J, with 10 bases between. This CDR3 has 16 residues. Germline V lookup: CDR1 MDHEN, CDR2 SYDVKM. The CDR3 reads CASSLFRALAKNIQYF. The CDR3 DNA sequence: TGTGCCAGCAGTTTATTTAGGGCTCTAGCCAAAAACATTCAGTACTTC.

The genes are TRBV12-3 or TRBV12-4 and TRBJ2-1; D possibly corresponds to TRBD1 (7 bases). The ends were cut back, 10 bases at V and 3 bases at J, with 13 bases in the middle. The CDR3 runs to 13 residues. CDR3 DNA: TGTGCCACCGCGGGACAGAACTACAATGAGCAGTTCTTC. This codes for CATAGQNYNEQFF.

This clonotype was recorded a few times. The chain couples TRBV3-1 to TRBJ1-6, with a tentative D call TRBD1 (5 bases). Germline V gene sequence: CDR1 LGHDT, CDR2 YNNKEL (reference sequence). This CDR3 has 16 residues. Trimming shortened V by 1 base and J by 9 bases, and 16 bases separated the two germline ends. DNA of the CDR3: TGTGCCAGCAGCCAAGGTGACAGTCTCCGGACTTCACCCCTCCACTTT. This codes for CASSQGDSLRTSPLHF.